Presented here are 28 T cell receptor beta chains from one specimen sequenced in a study of blood T cell repertoires in COVID-19. Method: immunoSEQ multiplex PCR; TCRdb's copy keeps in-frame clones and lacks some. The repertoire includes around 280,000 clones, approximately 90% of them detected once, and approximately 6% sits in the top ten. The source material was PBMCs or T cells enriched from blood (not recorded which). These receptor sequences come from a woman in her forties who had recovered from COVID-19.

This clone was detected only once. The CDR3 DNA follows: TGTGCCAGATTAGGGCAGGGGGCAGACACCATATATTTT. Its protein is CARLGQGADTIYF. This sequence joins TRBV21-1 and TRBJ1-3; no check of the table's D call, TRBD1, against the DNA was made. TRBV21-1 is a known pseudogene. The CDR3 is made up of 13 amino acids.

The chain joins TRBV5-1 to TRBJ2-1; D not certain. Germline CDR1 and CDR2: SGHRS and YFSETQ. This CDR3 region has 13 residues. Trimming shortened V by 0 bases and J by 4 bases, and 5 bases separated the two germline ends. The CDR3: CASSLGVYNEQFF. DNA for the CDR3: TGCGCCAGCAGCTTGGGAGTTTACAATGAGCAGTTCTTC. The variable domain in full, completed from reference TRBV5-1 and TRBJ2-1, reads KAGVTQTPRYLIKTRGQQVTLSCSPISGHRSVSWYQQTPGQGLQFLFEYFSETQRNKGNFPGRFSGRQFSNSRSEMNVSTLELGDSALYLCASSLGVYNEQFFGPGTRLTVL.

This clone has a single count. The V call is TRBV28, the J call TRBJ1-3; 8 positions agree with TRBD1. The CDR3 has 15 residues. V was clipped by 10 bases and J by 4 bases; unmatched bases: 12. Looked up from germline, CDR1 is MDHEN and CDR2 is SYDVKM. CDR3 nucleotide sequence: TGTGCCACCAACAGGGGGAGGACTGGAGGAAACACCATATATTTT. Residues: CATNRGRTGGNTIYF.

The chain links TRBV13 to TRBJ2-7; D might be TRBD2 (6 bases). Germline CDR1 PRHDT, CDR2 FYEKMQ (reference sequence). Trimming removed 0 bases at V and 6 bases at J, with 12 bases between. This CDR3 has 14 residues. The DNA of the CDR3 is TGTGCCAGCAGCTTAGGGGTCGGGAGACGCGAGCAGTACTTC. Translating gives CASSLGVGRREQYF. The full variable domain, rest sourced from reference TRBV13 and TRBJ2-7, is AAGVIQSPRHLIKEKRETATLKCYPIPRHDTVYWYQQGPGQDPQFLISFYEKMQSDKGSIPDRFSAQQFSDYHSELNMSSLELGDSALYFCASSLGVGRREQYFGPGTRLTVT.

This clone was seen once. The genes are TRBV30 and TRBJ1-2, with D unresolved. Trimming took off 2 bases at V and 5 bases at J, with 9 bases between the two ends. This CDR3 region has 12 residues. From germline, CDR1 is GTSNPN and CDR2 SVGIG (reference sequence). In DNA form, the CDR3 reads TGTGCCTGGAGTCAACGAACTTATGGCTACACCTTC. Encoded protein: CAWSQRTYGYTF.

The V and J genes are TRBV7-9 and TRBJ1-1; D might be TRBD1 (5 bases). The V end was cut by 2 bases, the J end by 6 bases, with 7 bases between. Germline V CDR1 and CDR2: SEHNR, FQNEAQ (reference sequence). The CDR3 sequence is 12 residues long. The CDR3 DNA sequence: TGTGCCAGCAGCTTAATACAGGCTGAAGCTTTCTTT. Encoded protein: CASSLIQAEAFF.

This clone occurred a few times. The genes are TRBV7-2 and TRBJ2-7; D remains ambiguous. From germline, CDR1 is SGHTA and CDR2 FQGNSA. V was trimmed by 3 bases and J by 0 bases, leaving 12 bases between them. The CDR3 has 15 residues. CDR3 region: CASSLVAGSSYEQYF. The CDR3 nucleotides read TGTGCCAGCAGCTTGGTGGCAGGTAGCTCCTACGAGCAGTACTTC.

CDR3 in DNA: TGTGCCAGCAGTAAGGGAGGGCCTGCATACAATGAGCAGTTCTTC. This sequence encodes CASSKGGPAYNEQFF. The gene calls are TRBV11-3 and TRBJ2-1; 7 nucleotides line up with TRBD2. The V gene end was trimmed by 6 bases and the J gene end by 4 bases; junction bases not matched to a gene: 9. The CDR3 runs 15 residues. The germline V gene encodes CDR1 SGHNT and CDR2 YENEEA.

This clone has a handful of counts. J is TRBJ2-3 and V is TRBV10-3; 10 nucleotides match TRBD2. Germline V gives CDR1 ENHRY, CDR2 SYGVKD. The CDR3 has 15 residues. V shed 6 bases, J shed 2 bases, and the junction held 5 bases outside the gene matches. The CDR3 bases are TGTGCCATCAGCTTAGCGGGAGGCTACACAGATACGCAGTATTTT. Translated: CAISLAGGYTDTQYF.

This chain joins TRBV10-2 and TRBJ2-3, with D possibly matching TRBD2 (6 bases). The germline V gene encodes CDR1 WSHSY and CDR2 SAAADI. Trimming removed 7 bases from V and 1 base from J, with 21 bases in between. The CDR3 sequence is 17 residues long. The CDR3 DNA reads as TGCGCCAGCACGGGCAGCTTAGCGGTTCAGGGCACAGATACGCAGTATTTT. It yields the protein CASTGSLAVQGTDTQYF.

For the CDR3, the DNA is TGTGCCACAGGGAGGGGGAATGAAAAACTGTTTTTT. Encoded protein: CATGRGNEKLFF. The chain is built from TRBV28 and TRBJ1-4; D is perhaps TRBD1 (6 bases). CDR1 MDHEN and CDR2 SYDVKM come from the germline V gene. This CDR3 contains 12 residues. Between the trimmed V and J ends, which lost 10 bases and 5 bases, there was a span of 11 bases.

The chain is built from TRBV18 and TRBJ2-4, with D perhaps matching TRBD2 (5 bases). Deletions cut 4 bases from V and 1 base from J, with 17 bases between. From germline, CDR1 is KGHSH and CDR2 LQKENI. This CDR3 has 17 residues. CDR3 in amino acids: CASSRGNNGIAKNIQYF. The CDR3 DNA follows: TGTGCCAGCTCACGTGGGAATAACGGGATCGCCAAAAACATTCAGTACTTC.

This chain connects TRBV28 to TRBJ1-5; a possible D gene is TRBD1 (5 bases). Germline assignment: CDR1 MDHEN and CDR2 SYDVKM. CDR3 length: 14 residues. Trimming took 3 bases from V and 7 from J, leaving 13 bases between them. The CDR3 DNA sequence: TGTGCCAGCAGTTTGGGACTCCAAGGGCAGCCCCAGCATTTT. Encoded protein: CASSLGLQGQPQHF.

This clone was seen just once. The DNA for the CDR3 is TGTGCCAGCAGTCTCCCCCAGGGAAGGACGGAGACCCAGTACTTC. It specifies CASSLPQGRTETQYF. The chain couples TRBV28 to TRBJ2-5, with a weak D call TRBD1 (5 bases). Germline CDR1 MDHEN, CDR2 SYDVKM. This CDR3 spans 15 amino acids. Between the trimmed V and J ends, which lost 5 bases and 5 bases, there was a span of 18 bases. The whole variable domain, filled in from reference TRBV28 and TRBJ2-5, reads DVKVTQSSRYLVKRTGEKVFLECVQDMDHENMFWYRQDPGLGLRLIYFSYDVKMKEKGDIPEGYSVSREKKERFSLILESASTNQTSMYLCASSLPQGRTETQYFGPGTRLLVL.

A few counts support this clone. The chain couples TRBV18 to TRBJ1-4; no definite D call. Trimming took 5 bases from V and 13 from J, leaving 17 bases between them. Per germline, CDR1 KGHSH and CDR2 LQKENI. The length of the CDR3 is 13 residues. In DNA form, the CDR3 reads TGTGCCAGCTCATCCGGCTGGGAGGTGGGACTGTTTTTT. Translating it yields CASSSGWEVGLFF. The full variable domain, completed using reference TRBV18 and TRBJ1-4, is NAGVMQNPRHLVRRRGQEARLRCSPMKGHSHVYWYRQLPEEGLKFMVYLQKENIIDESGMPKERFSAEFPKEGPSILRIQQVVRGDSAAYFCASSSGWEVGLFFGSGTQLSVL.

The genes are TRBV18 and TRBJ2-6; weak D call: TRBD1 (5 bases). The CDR3 length is 15 residues. Germline CDR1 KGHSH, CDR2 LQKENI. Trimming removed 6 bases from V and 2 bases from J, with 11 bases in between. This CDR3 is CASSETVTGANVLTF. CDR3 sequence (DNA): TGTGCCAGCTCCGAGACAGTCACTGGGGCCAACGTCCTGACTTTC.

The chain couples TRBV15 to TRBJ1-2; a possible D gene is TRBD1 (5 bases). The CDR3 runs 14 residues. The germline V gene encodes CDR1 LNHNV and CDR2 YYDKDF (reference sequence). Trimming stripped 0 bases from V and 4 bases from J, with 9 bases between. CDR3 coding DNA: TGTGCCACCAGCAGAGATTCAGGGATCTATGGCTACACCTTC. Translating gives CATSRDSGIYGYTF.

The rearrangement links TRBV10-2 to TRBJ1-6; TRBD1 matches at 8 bases. This CDR3 is built from 15 residues. V trimming: 7 bases; J trimming: 7 bases; junction bases outside the gene matches: 9. Germline CDR1 is WSHSY and CDR2 is SAAADI. The CDR3 loop reads CASIPDRGRNSPLHF. The CDR3 bases are TGCGCCAGCATTCCCGACAGGGGAAGAAATTCACCCCTCCACTTT.

The rearrangement joins TRBV4-2 to TRBJ1-1, with 8 bases fitting TRBD1. With V trimmed by 0 bases and J by 11 bases, 8 bases remained unmatched. This CDR3 spans 14 amino acids. Germline CDR1 and CDR2: LGHNA and YNFKEQ. CDR3 DNA: TGTGCCAGCAGCCAAGATAGGCAGGGGGCGAGGGCTTTCTTT. It yields the protein CASSQDRQGARAFF.

The chain joins TRBV5-1 to TRBJ2-6; D might be TRBD2 (5 bases). This CDR3 contains 15 residues. Germline CDR1 and CDR2: SGHRS and YFSETQ. V lost 4 bases and J lost 0, with 8 bases in between. The DNA for the CDR3 is TGCGCCAGCAGCCCGGGAAACTCTGGGGCCAACGTCCTGACTTTC. Translated: CASSPGNSGANVLTF. The full variable domain, in which reference TRBV5-1 and TRBJ2-6 provide the parts outside the CDR3, is KAGVTQTPRYLIKTRGQQVTLSCSPISGHRSVSWYQQTPGQGLQFLFEYFSETQRNKGNFPGRFSGRQFSNSRSEMNVSTLELGDSALYLCASSPGNSGANVLTFGAGSRLTVL.

V usage is TRBV4-1 and J usage is TRBJ2-5; TRBD1 aligns across 7 bases. Germline trimming cut 4 bases from V and 4 bases from J; bases unmatched to any gene: 15. Germline CDR1 MGHRA, CDR2 YSYEKL. The CDR3 covers 17 residues. CDR3 in amino acids: CASSPRPDRVSAETQYF. The CDR3 DNA sequence: TGCGCCAGCAGCCCACGACCCGACAGGGTCTCTGCAGAGACCCAGTACTTC.

This chain connects TRBV10-3 to TRBJ2-1; perhaps TRBD2 as D (6 bases). This CDR3 comprises 13 residues. Trimming left V 8 bases short and J 10 bases short, with 18 bases between. Germline CDR1 ENHRY, CDR2 SYGVKD. CDR3 nucleotides: TGTGCCATCCGAGCGGAGGGGATGAGAGAGCAGTTCTTC. It yields the protein CAIRAEGMREQFF.

At least ten counts were recorded for this clone. V and J are TRBV3-1 (or the pseudogene TRBV3-2) and TRBJ2-5; TRBD2 is a possible D gene (5 bases). Germline V lookup: CDR1 LGHDT, CDR2 YNNKEL (reference sequence). The CDR3 is 13 residues long. Trimming took off 4 bases at V and 7 bases at J, with 13 bases between the two ends. CDR3 nucleotides: TGTGCCAGCAGCCCCGGGGTAGCAGGGACCCAGTACTTC. Translated: CASSPGVAGTQYF.

In regard to this clone: The sample has other DNA sequences that encode this CDR3 too. The chain links TRBV9 to TRBJ1-3; perhaps TRBD1 as D (5 bases). V lost 2 bases to trimming and J lost 0 bases, with 9 bases between them. The CDR3 sequence is 15 residues long. CDR1 and CDR2 from the germline V gene are SGDLS and YYNGEE. Here the CDR3 reads CASSVADSSGNTIYF. The CDR3 DNA reads as TGTGCCAGCAGCGTCGCCGACAGCTCTGGAAACACCATATATTTT.

The CDR3 here is CASSLQGRTGELFF. CDR3 bases: TGTGCCAGCAGTTTACAGGGGCGTACCGGGGAGCTGTTTTTT. The chain joins TRBV27 to TRBJ2-2; possibly TRBD1 for D (6 bases). Germline V gene sequence: CDR1 MNHEY, CDR2 SMNVEV (reference sequence). CDR3 size: 14 residues. Trimming removed 2 bases at V and 5 bases at J, with 9 bases between.

There are a few counts of this clone. V and J are TRBV29-1 and TRBJ1-1, with D perhaps TRBD1 (5 bases). Germline V gene data show CDR1 as SQVTM and CDR2 as ANQGSEA. The CDR3 has 12 residues. CDR3 nucleotides: TGCACCCCACGGGGGGGTGGAACTGAAGCTTTCTTT. Encoded protein: CTPRGGGTEAFF. Full variable domain (outside the CDR3, taken from reference TRBV29-1 and TRBJ1-1): SAVISQKPSRDICQRGTSLTIQCQVDSQVTMMFWYRQQPGQSLTLIATANQGSEATYESGFVIDKFPISRPNLTFSTLTVSNMSPEDSSIYLCTPRGGGTEAFFGQGTRLTVV.

The chain employs TRBV5-1 and TRBJ1-6; TRBD1 aligns across 12 bases. CDR3 length: 14 amino acids. V lost 4 bases, J lost 10 bases, and 3 bases stayed unmatched. From germline, CDR1 is SGHRS and CDR2 YFSETQ. The CDR3 sequence is CASSRDRGLSPLHF. The CDR3 DNA reads as TGCGCCAGCAGCAGGGACAGGGGGCTCTCACCCCTCCACTTT.

V is TRBV27 and J is TRBJ2-1; possible D gene TRBD1, 6 bases. Trimming took off 5 bases at V and 6 bases at J, with 23 bases between the two ends. Germline V lookup: CDR1 MNHEY, CDR2 SMNVEV (reference sequence). This CDR3 region has 17 residues. CDR3 residues: CASSPQPGTRGLNEQFF. The CDR3 region has the DNA TGTGCCAGCAGTCCTCAGCCCGGGACAAGGGGCCTCAATGAGCAGTTCTTC.